This record looks at one TCR beta chain sequence and its context. The record originates from a study of blood T cell repertoires in COVID-19. Study information: Sites in the United States, Italy and Spain provided acute and convalescent COVID-19 samples.

The study drew participants aged about 18 to 89 years from under 30 US areas. Participants' own reports of clinical history determined their cohort assignment. From germline, CDR1 is LNHDA and CDR2 SQIVND (reference sequence). This CDR3 has 17 residues. V was clipped by 6 bases and J by 0 bases, with 18 bases between them. Methods used by the authors: Counts of nucleated cells, estimated from reference gene primer amplification, were obtained. Data came from immunoSEQ multiplex PCR; TCRdb stores just in-frame clones and leaves some out. The V and J calls and clone size were taken over from that table, and D and trimming were inferred from the DNA. In the table there are 250,000 or so clones, about four fifths of which are singletons.

This chain connects TRBV19 to TRBJ2-1, with D perhaps TRBD2 (6 bases). Sequencing used PBMCs or T cells enriched from blood (not recorded which). The TCR sequence derives from a man in his forties or fifties who had recovered from COVID-19. The CDR3 sequence: CASRPGTAGTSYNEQFF. For the CDR3, the DNA is TGTGCCAGTAGGCCCGGGACTGCCGGGACCTCCTACAATGAGCAGTTCTTC.